The sample holds one count of the clone carrying this T cell receptor beta chain. Assay: immunoSEQ multiplex PCR; the TCRdb copy retains only in-frame clones and omits some. The sample yields about 99,000 clones, around 88% seen once. The data stem from a study of blood T cell repertoires in COVID-19. Study context: PBMCs, B-cell-depleted T cells, or T cells were the source of the cDNA or gDNA that made up the material.

Followed over time, Seattle patients had been enrolled while infection was active. V shed 3 bases and J 2 bases; nucleotides not matched to a gene: 4. The CDR3 has 14 residues. Germline lookup yields CDR1 LNHDA and CDR2 SQIVND (reference sequence). This clonotype originated in a man aged 50 to 59 with COVID-19, enrolled during active disease. The sequenced material came from peripheral blood. The rearrangement joins TRBV19 to TRBJ2-7, with TRBD2 identical over 7 bases. CDR3 region: CASSMSSGTYEQYF. CDR3 nucleotide sequence: TGTGCCAGTAGTATGTCTAGCGGAACCTACGAGCAGTACTTC.